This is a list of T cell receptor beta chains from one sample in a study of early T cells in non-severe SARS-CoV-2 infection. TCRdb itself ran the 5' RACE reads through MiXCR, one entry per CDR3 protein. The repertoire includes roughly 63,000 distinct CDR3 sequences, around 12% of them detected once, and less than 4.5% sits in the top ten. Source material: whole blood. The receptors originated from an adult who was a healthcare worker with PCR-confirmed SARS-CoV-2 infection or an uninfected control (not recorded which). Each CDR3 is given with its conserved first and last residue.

CDR3 protein: CASSLNSGEGNQPQHF
V gene: TRBV7-9
J gene: TRBJ1-5
CDR3 length: 16

CDR3 protein: CASFTPETEGNTEAFF
V gene: TRBV2
J gene: TRBJ1-1
CDR3 length: 16

CDR3 protein: CASSPGIGGDEQYF
V gene: TRBV18
J gene: TRBJ2-7
CDR3 length: 14

CDR3 protein: CASSDMGTGLNSPLHF
V gene: TRBV2
J gene: TRBJ1-6
CDR3 length: 16

CDR3 protein: CSASASGTRDNEQFF
V gene: TRBV20-1
J gene: TRBJ2-1
CDR3 length: 15

CDR3 protein: CSVETSYEQYF
V gene: TRBV29-1
J gene: TRBJ2-7
CDR3 length: 11

CDR3 protein: CASSVGPSATDTQYF
V gene: TRBV19
J gene: TRBJ2-3
CDR3 length: 15

CDR3 protein: CSASLGTEFHEQYF
V gene: TRBV20-1
J gene: TRBJ2-7
CDR3 length: 14

CDR3 protein: CSARAPVYEQYF
V gene: TRBV20-1
J gene: TRBJ2-7
CDR3 length: 12

CDR3 protein: CASSSQGPVNTEAFF
V gene: TRBV5-1
J gene: TRBJ1-1
CDR3 length: 15

CDR3 protein: CASSRADRGIYEQYF
V gene: TRBV3-1
J gene: TRBJ2-7
CDR3 length: 15

CDR3 protein: CAITGTGGIGEQYF
V gene: TRBV10-3
J gene: TRBJ2-7
CDR3 length: 14

CDR3 protein: CASSLSREGNQPQHF
V gene: TRBV27
J gene: TRBJ1-5
CDR3 length: 15

CDR3 protein: CASNGRGSNQPQHF
V gene: TRBV19
J gene: TRBJ1-5
CDR3 length: 14

CDR3 protein: CASSPGGPPAENTIYF
V gene: TRBV7-3
J gene: TRBJ1-3
CDR3 length: 16

CDR3 protein: CASSEPGQSDEQFF
V gene: TRBV25-1
J gene: TRBJ2-1
CDR3 length: 14

CDR3 protein: CASSQGGGNYGYTF
V gene: TRBV25-1
J gene: TRBJ1-2
CDR3 length: 14

CDR3 protein: CSVDKGRITEAFF
V gene: TRBV29-1
J gene: TRBJ1-1
CDR3 length: 13

CDR3 protein: CASSLGESSVYEQYF
V gene: TRBV7-6
J gene: TRBJ2-7
CDR3 length: 15

CDR3 protein: CASSISASGTFAYEQYF
V gene: TRBV19
J gene: TRBJ2-7
CDR3 length: 17

CDR3 protein: CAIKSDRPSYNEQFF
V gene: TRBV10-3
J gene: TRBJ2-1
CDR3 length: 15

CDR3 protein: CASSLFMDNEAFF
V gene: TRBV28
J gene: TRBJ1-1
CDR3 length: 13

CDR3 protein: CASKDDLYEQFF
V gene: TRBV6-1
J gene: NA
CDR3 length: 12

CDR3 protein: CSASGPSGRGEQFF
V gene: TRBV20-1
J gene: TRBJ2-1
CDR3 length: 14

CDR3 protein: CSVAKTGKWDEQFF
V gene: TRBV29-1
J gene: TRBJ2-1
CDR3 length: 14

CDR3 protein: CASTRGGSQYEQYF
V gene: TRBV12-3/TRBV12-4
J gene: TRBJ2-7
CDR3 length: 14

CDR3 protein: CATSSTFGGVDNQPQHF
V gene: TRBV15
J gene: TRBJ1-5
CDR3 length: 17

CDR3 protein: CASSLRKRGPTDTQYF
V gene: TRBV27
J gene: TRBJ2-3
CDR3 length: 16

CDR3 protein: CASSKALRQGVETQYF
V gene: TRBV21-1
J gene: TRBJ2-5
CDR3 length: 16

CDR3 protein: CASSPGTSGYEQYF
V gene: TRBV28
J gene: TRBJ2-7
CDR3 length: 14

CDR3 protein: CASSPSDRPNTGELFF
V gene: TRBV2
J gene: TRBJ2-2
CDR3 length: 16

CDR3 protein: CSGAGRREQYF
V gene: TRBV20-1
J gene: TRBJ2-7
CDR3 length: 11

CDR3 protein: CSSSRSLGPDTQYF
V gene: TRBV29-1
J gene: TRBJ2-3
CDR3 length: 14

CDR3 protein: CASSPLGPPSSYNEQFF
V gene: TRBV28
J gene: TRBJ2-1
CDR3 length: 17

CDR3 protein: CASSFYSNNSPLHF
V gene: TRBV12-3/TRBV12-4
J gene: TRBJ1-6
CDR3 length: 14

CDR3 protein: CSREGSYNEQFF
V gene: TRBV20-1
J gene: TRBJ2-1
CDR3 length: 12

CDR3 protein: CASNPDRGYYEQYF
V gene: TRBV2
J gene: TRBJ2-7
CDR3 length: 14

CDR3 protein: CSLRGGKPDTQYF
V gene: TRBV20-1
J gene: TRBJ2-3
CDR3 length: 13

CDR3 protein: CASRGASGSSADTQYF
V gene: TRBV21-1
J gene: TRBJ2-3
CDR3 length: 16

CDR3 protein: CATFSGGYGYTF
V gene: TRBV7-9
J gene: TRBJ1-2
CDR3 length: 12

CDR3 protein: CSVRQGEETQYF
V gene: TRBV29-1
J gene: TRBJ2-5
CDR3 length: 12

CDR3 protein: CASSYRAPSPYEQYF
V gene: TRBV6-1
J gene: TRBJ2-7
CDR3 length: 15

CDR3 protein: CSVRDRRTSGGTGEQFF
V gene: TRBV20-1
J gene: TRBJ2-1
CDR3 length: 17

CDR3 protein: CASSQFWTLGANVLTF
V gene: TRBV4-1
J gene: TRBJ2-6
CDR3 length: 16

CDR3 protein: CASSYGRDSSGNTIYF
V gene: TRBV6-6
J gene: TRBJ1-3
CDR3 length: 16

CDR3 protein: CASSSKHYQETQYF
V gene: TRBV27
J gene: TRBJ2-5
CDR3 length: 14

CDR3 protein: CASRRTGSSYEQYF
V gene: TRBV5-5
J gene: TRBJ2-7
CDR3 length: 14

CDR3 protein: CASRASGRGYEQYF
V gene: TRBV7-2
J gene: TRBJ2-7
CDR3 length: 14

CDR3 protein: CASSRDYNTDTQYF
V gene: TRBV7-7
J gene: TRBJ2-3
CDR3 length: 14

CDR3 protein: CASGSQTGGWTEAFF
V gene: TRBV27
J gene: TRBJ1-1
CDR3 length: 15

CDR3 protein: CASRTPGTSGKGEQFF
V gene: TRBV28
J gene: TRBJ2-1
CDR3 length: 16

CDR3 protein: CASSEAKQVYNEQFF
V gene: TRBV10-1
J gene: TRBJ2-1
CDR3 length: 15

CDR3 protein: CAWIPSGRAWETQYF
V gene: TRBV30
J gene: TRBJ2-5
CDR3 length: 15

CDR3 protein: CATSDPNVRLAGGISYNEQFF
V gene: TRBV24-1
J gene: TRBJ2-1
CDR3 length: 21

CDR3 protein: CASSPSAAGAQYF
V gene: TRBV12-3/TRBV12-4
J gene: TRBJ2-3
CDR3 length: 13

CDR3 protein: CAISRGREQFF
V gene: TRBV28
J gene: TRBJ2-1
CDR3 length: 11

CDR3 protein: CASSFGNLGTGTNSPLHF
V gene: TRBV27
J gene: TRBJ1-6
CDR3 length: 18